This T cell receptor beta chain was sequenced in a study of T cell responses to AZD1222 COVID-19 vaccine. General study findings and limits: Compared with day 0, the breadth and depth of the Spike-specific TCR repertoire rose significantly after two doses of AZD1222. Clonal diversity was possibly underestimated, and white British individuals and females predominated among donors. Nearly half of spike-specific TCRs reportedly go after variant regions that carry no mutations. Repertoire sampling occurred only after the peak T cell response.

A remark on this clone: What it binds is unknown.

Trimming pared 1 base from V and 3 bases from J, leaving 13 bases between. Germline CDR1 is SGHTA and CDR2 is FQGNSA. The CDR3 is 17 residues long. The table came from immunoSEQ multiplex PCR; TCRdb's copy has only in-frame clones and leaves some out. The sample contains around 130,000 clones, around nine tenths of which appear only once. The V call is TRBV7-2, the J call TRBJ1-6; D call uncertain. Specimen: peripheral blood, collected 28 days after the second dose of the MenACWY control vaccine. The sequence was obtained from an adult who received the MenACWY meningococcal vaccine as a control. CDR3 amino acids: CASSLEGDGYYNSPLHF. The CDR3 region has the DNA TGTGCCAGCAGCTTAGAGGGTGACGGCTACTATAATTCACCCCTCCACTTT.